Listed here is a single T cell receptor beta chain. The data belong to a study of cytomegalovirus exposure and HLA in healthy donors. Germline V gives CDR1 SGHTA, CDR2 FQGNSA. The length of the CDR3 is 14 residues. V lost 4 bases and J lost 3, with 12 bases in between. It was with 60 Vbeta and 13 Jbeta primers that the PCR ran. Repertoires were generated with immunoSEQ multiplex PCR, while TCRdb's copy carries only in-frame clones and drops some. The table for this sample gives about 200,000 clones. This TCR came from a boy younger than 18 in good health and CMV-seronegative. The chain employs TRBV7-2 and TRBJ1-2; D gene ambiguous. Specimen: PBMCs. The CDR3 loop is CASSSPPPYYGYTF. The CDR3 nucleotides are TGTGCCAGCAGCTCCCCTCCCCCTTACTATGGCTACACCTTC.